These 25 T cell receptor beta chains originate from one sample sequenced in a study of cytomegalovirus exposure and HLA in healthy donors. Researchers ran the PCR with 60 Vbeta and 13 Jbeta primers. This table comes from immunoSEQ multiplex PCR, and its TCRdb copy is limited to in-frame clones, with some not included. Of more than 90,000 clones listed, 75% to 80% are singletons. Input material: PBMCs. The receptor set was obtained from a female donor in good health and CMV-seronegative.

The DNA for the CDR3 is TGTGCCAGTAGTATCCCCCAGACAGGCTTCAATCAGCCCCAGCATTTT. It yields the protein CASSIPQTGFNQPQHF. This sequence joins TRBV19 and TRBJ1-5; weak D call: TRBD1 (6 bases). The length of the CDR3 is 16 residues. V was shortened by 3 bases and J by 3 bases, with 15 bases between the two germline ends. The germline gives CDR1 LNHDA, CDR2 SQIVND (reference sequence).

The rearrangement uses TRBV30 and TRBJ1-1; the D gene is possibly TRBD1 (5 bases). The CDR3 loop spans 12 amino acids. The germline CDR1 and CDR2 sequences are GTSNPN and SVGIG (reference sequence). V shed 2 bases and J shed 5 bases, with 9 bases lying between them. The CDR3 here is CAWSNQGTEAFF. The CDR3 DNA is TGTGCCTGGAGTAACCAGGGTACTGAAGCTTTCTTT.

The CDR3 reads CASIGRDRATTEAFF. For the CDR3, the DNA is TGTGCCAGCATCGGCCGGGACAGGGCTACTACTGAAGCTTTCTTT. The V and J genes are TRBV27 and TRBJ1-1; TRBD1 aligns across 9 bases. The length of the CDR3 is 15 residues. Germline V CDR1 and CDR2: MNHEY, SMNVEV (reference sequence). V lost 7 bases to trimming and J lost 5 bases; unmatched junction nucleotides: 11.

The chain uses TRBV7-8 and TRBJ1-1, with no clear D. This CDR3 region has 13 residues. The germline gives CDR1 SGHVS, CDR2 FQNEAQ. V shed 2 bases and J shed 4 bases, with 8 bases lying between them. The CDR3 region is CASSLSRATEAFF. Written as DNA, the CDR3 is TGTGCCAGCAGCTTATCGAGGGCCACTGAAGCTTTCTTT.

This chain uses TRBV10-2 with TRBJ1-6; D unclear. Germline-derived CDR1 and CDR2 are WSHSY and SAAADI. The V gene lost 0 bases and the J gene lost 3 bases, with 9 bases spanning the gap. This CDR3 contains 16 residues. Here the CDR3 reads CASSESPGYYNSPLHF. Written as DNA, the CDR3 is TGCGCCAGCAGTGAGTCACCGGGGTACTATAATTCACCCCTCCACTTT.

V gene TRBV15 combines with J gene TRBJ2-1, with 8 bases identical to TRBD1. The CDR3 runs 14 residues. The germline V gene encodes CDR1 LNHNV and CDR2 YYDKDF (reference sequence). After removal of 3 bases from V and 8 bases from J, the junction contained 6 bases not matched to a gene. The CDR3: CATSRDREVDEQFF. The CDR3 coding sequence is TGTGCCACCAGCAGGGACAGGGAGGTAGATGAGCAGTTCTTC.

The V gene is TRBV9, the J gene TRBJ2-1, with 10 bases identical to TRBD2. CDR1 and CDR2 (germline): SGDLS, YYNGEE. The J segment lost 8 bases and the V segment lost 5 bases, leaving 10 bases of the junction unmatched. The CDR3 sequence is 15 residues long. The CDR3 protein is CASSPPSGSLYEQFF. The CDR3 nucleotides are TGTGCCAGCAGTCCCCCTAGCGGGAGCTTGTATGAGCAGTTCTTC.

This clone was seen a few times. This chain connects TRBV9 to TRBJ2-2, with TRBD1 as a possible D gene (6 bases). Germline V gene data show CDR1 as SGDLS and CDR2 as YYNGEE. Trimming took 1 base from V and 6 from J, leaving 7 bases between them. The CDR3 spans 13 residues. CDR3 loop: CASSVSGAGELFF. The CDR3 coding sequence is TGTGCCAGCAGCGTATCAGGGGCCGGGGAGCTGTTTTTT.

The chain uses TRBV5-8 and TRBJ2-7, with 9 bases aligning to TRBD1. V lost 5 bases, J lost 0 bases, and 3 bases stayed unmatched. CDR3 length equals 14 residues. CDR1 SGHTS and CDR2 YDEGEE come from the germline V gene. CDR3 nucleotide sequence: TGTGCCAGCAGGCGGGGACAGGGCTCCTACGAGCAGTACTTC. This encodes CASRRGQGSYEQYF.

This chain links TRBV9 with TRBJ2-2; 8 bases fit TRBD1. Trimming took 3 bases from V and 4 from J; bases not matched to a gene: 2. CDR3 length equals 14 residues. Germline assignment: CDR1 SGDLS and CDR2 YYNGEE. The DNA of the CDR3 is TGTGCCAGCAGCGGGACAGGGCTCACCGGGGAGCTGTTTTTT. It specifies CASSGTGLTGELFF.

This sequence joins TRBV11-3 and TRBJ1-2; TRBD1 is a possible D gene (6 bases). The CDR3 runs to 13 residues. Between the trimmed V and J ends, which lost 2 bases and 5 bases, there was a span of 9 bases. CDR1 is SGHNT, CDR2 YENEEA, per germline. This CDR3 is CASSLRGGYGYTF. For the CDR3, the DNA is TGTGCCAGCAGCTTAAGAGGGGGTTATGGCTACACCTTC.

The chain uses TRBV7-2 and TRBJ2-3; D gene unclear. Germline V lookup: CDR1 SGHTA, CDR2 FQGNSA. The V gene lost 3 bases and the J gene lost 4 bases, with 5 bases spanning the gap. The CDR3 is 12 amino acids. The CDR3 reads CASSFTPDTQYF. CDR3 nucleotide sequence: TGTGCCAGCAGCTTTACACCAGATACGCAGTATTTT.

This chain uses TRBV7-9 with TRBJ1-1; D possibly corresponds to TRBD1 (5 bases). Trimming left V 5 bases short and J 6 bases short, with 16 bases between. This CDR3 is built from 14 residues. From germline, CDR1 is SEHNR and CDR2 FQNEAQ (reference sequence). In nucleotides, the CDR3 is TGTGCCAGCAGCCAAATCCCAGACAGACCTGAAGCTTTCTTT. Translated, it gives CASSQIPDRPEAFF.

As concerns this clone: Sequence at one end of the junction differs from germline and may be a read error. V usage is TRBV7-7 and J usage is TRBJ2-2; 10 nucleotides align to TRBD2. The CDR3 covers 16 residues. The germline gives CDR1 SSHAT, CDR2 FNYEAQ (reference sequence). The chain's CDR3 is CASSWGGTSAIGELFF. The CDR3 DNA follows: TGTGCTAGCAGCTGGGGAGGGACTAGCGCCATCGGGGAGCTGTTTTTT.

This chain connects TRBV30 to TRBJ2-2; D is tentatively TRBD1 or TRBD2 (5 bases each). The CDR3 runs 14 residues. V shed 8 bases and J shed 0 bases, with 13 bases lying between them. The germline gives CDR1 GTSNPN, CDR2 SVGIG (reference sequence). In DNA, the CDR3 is TGTGCCGGGACGAGCGGAACGAACACCGGGGAGCTGTTTTTT. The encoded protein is CAGTSGTNTGELFF.

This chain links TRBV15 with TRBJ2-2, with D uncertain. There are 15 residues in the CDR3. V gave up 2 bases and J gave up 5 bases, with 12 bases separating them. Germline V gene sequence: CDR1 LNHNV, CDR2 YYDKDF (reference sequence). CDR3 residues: CATSRYLTVTGELFF. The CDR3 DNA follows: TGTGCCACCAGCAGATATTTGACTGTGACCGGGGAGCTGTTTTTT. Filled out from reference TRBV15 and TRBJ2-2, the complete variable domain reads DAMVIQNPRYQVTQFGKPVTLSCSQTLNHNVMYWYQQKSSQAPKLLFHYYDKDFNNEADTPDNFQSRRPNTSFCFLDIRSPGLGDTAMYLCATSRYLTVTGELFFGEGSRLTVL.

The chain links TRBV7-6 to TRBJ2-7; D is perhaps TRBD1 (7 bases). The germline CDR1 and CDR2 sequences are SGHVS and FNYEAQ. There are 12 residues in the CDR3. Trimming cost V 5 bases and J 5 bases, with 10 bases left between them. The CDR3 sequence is CASSARGDEQYF. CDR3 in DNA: TGTGCCAGCAGCGCCAGGGGGGACGAGCAGTACTTC.

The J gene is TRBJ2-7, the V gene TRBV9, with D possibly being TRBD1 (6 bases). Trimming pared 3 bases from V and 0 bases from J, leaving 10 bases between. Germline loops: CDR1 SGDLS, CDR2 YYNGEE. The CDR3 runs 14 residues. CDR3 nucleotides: TGTGCCAGCAGCGCAGGGACAAACTCCTACGAGCAGTACTTC. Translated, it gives CASSAGTNSYEQYF.

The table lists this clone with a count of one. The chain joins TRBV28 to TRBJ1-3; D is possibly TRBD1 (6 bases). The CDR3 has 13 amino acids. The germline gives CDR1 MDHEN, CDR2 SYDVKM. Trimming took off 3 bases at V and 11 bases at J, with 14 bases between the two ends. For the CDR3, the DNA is TGTGCCAGCAGTTTGGAACAGGGACGTGCCATATATTTT. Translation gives CASSLEQGRAIYF.

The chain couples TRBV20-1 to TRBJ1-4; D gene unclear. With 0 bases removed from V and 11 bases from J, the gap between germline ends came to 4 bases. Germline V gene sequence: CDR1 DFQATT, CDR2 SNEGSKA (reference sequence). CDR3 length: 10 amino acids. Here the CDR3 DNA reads TGCAGTGCTAGAGAGTCGAAACTGTTTTTT. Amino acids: CSARESKLFF.

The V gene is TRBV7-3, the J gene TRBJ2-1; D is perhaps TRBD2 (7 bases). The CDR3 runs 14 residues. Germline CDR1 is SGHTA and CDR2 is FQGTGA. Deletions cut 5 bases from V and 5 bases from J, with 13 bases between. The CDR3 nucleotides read TGTGCCAGCAGCCAGGCGGGGGCAAACAATGAGCAGTTCTTC. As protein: CASSQAGANNEQFF.

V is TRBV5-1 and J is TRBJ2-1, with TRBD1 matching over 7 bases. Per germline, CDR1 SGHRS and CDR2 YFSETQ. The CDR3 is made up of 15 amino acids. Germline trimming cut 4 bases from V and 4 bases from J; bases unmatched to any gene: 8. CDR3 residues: CASSPGQKIYNEQFF. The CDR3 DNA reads TGCGCCAGCAGCCCGGGACAGAAGATTTACAATGAGCAGTTCTTC.

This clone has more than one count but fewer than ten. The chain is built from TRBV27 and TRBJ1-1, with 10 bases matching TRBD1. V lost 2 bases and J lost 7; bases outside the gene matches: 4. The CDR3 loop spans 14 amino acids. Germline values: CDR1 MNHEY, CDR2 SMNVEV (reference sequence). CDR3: CASSLTRDRGEAFF. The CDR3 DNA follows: TGTGCCAGCAGTTTAACAAGGGACAGGGGTGAAGCTTTCTTT.

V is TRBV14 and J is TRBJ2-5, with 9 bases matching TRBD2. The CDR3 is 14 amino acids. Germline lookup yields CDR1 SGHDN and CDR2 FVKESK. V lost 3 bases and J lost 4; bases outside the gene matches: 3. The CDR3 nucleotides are TGTGCCAGCAGCCACCCTAGCGGGGTAGAGACCCAGTACTTC. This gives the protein CASSHPSGVETQYF.

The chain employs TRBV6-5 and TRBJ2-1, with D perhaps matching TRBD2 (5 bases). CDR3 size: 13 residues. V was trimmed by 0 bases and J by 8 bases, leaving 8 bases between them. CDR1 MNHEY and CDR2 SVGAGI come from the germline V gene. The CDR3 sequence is CASSYSGSYEQFF. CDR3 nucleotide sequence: TGTGCCAGCAGTTACTCGGGGAGTTATGAGCAGTTCTTC.